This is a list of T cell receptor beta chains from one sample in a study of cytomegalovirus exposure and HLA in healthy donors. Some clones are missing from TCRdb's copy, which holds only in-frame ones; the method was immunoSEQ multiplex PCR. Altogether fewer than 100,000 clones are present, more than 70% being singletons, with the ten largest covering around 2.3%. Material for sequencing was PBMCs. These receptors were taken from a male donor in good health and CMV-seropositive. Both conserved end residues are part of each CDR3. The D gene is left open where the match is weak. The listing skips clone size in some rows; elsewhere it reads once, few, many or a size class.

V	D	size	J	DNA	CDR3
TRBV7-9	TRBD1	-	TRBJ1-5	TGTGCCAGCAGCTTATATTTCGGGACAGGGGGATCTCAGCCCCAGCATTTT	CASSLYFGTGGSQPQHF
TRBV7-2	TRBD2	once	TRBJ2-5	TGTGCCAGCAGCTTAGGAGCCCTAGCGGGAGGGTCACAAGAGACCCAGTACTTC	CASSLGALAGGSQETQYF
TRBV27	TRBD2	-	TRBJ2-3	TGTGCCAGCAGTTTAGGAACTAGCGGGACGGCAGATACGCAGTATTTT	CASSLGTSGTADTQYF
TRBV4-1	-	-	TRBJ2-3	TGCGCCAGCAGCCAAGGACAGACGAGCGGGCGGTTTAAATATTTT	CASSQGQTSGRFKYF
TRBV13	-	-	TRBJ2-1	TGTGCCAGCAGCGGATTAGGGGGGGGCAACAACAATGAGCAGTTCTTC	CASSGLGGGNNNEQFF
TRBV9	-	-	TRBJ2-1	TGTGCCAGCAGCGTAGTTTGGGAGATGGTCTTCAATGAGCAGTTCTTC	CASSVVWEMVFNEQFF
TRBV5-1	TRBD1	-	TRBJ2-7	TGCGCCAGCAGCTTGATAGGGACAGGGGCCTACGAGCAGTACTTC	CASSLIGTGAYEQYF
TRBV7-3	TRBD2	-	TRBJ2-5	TGTGCCAGCAGCTTAACCGGACTAGTGGGGGAGACCCAGTACTTC	CASSLTGLVGETQYF
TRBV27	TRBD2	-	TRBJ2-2	TGTGCCAGCAGTTCGGCCGGGACTAGCGAAACCGGGGAGCTGTTTTTT	CASSSAGTSETGELFF
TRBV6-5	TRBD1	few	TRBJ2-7	TGTGCCAGTATACAGGGGGCCGATCAGTACTTC	CASIQGADQYF
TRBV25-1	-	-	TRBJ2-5	TGTGCCAGCAGTGACTCGACCGGGCCACTAGCCTCAGAGACCCAGTACTTC	CASSDSTGPLASETQYF
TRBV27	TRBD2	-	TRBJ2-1	TGTGCCAGCAGACTAGCGGGATACAATGAGCAGTTCTTC	CASRLAGYNEQFF
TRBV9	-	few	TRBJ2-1	TGTGCCAGCAGCGCCTCAGACTACAATGAGCAGTTCTTC	CASSASDYNEQFF
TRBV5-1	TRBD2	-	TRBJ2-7	TGCGCCAGCAGCTTGTTCTCTACTAGCGGGACTGTCTACGAGCAGTACTTC	CASSLFSTSGTVYEQYF
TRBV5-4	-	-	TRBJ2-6	TGTGCCAGCAGTCCAGCGGGCATCCCCTCTGGGGCCAACGTCCTGACTTTC	CASSPAGIPSGANVLTF
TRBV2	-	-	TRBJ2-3	TGTGCCAGCAGTTTTCCCCTCACAGATACGCAGTATTTT	CASSFPLTDTQYF
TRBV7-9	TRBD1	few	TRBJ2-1	TGTGCCAGCAACAACCGGGACAGGGGCAATGAGCAGTTCTTC	CASNNRDRGNEQFF
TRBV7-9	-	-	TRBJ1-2	TGTGCCAGCAGCGCCAAATTGTTAAGCGGCTACACCTTC	CASSAKLLSGYTF
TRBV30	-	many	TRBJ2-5	TGTGCCTGGGGAGAGGGCGACCAAGAGACCCAGTACTTC	CAWGEGDQETQYF
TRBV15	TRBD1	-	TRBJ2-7	TGTGCCACCGGGACAGGTGGAACCGCCTACGAGCAGTACTTC	CATGTGGTAYEQYF
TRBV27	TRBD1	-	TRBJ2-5	TGTGCCAGCAGTTCTAACAGGGGGCGCGGAGAGACCCAGTACTTC	CASSSNRGRGETQYF
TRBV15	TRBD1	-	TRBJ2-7	TGTGCCACCAGCAGAGACCAGGGGGTAGACGAGCAGTACTTC	CATSRDQGVDEQYF
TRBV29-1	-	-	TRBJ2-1	TGCAGCATGAGAGGATTCCCGCCTACTGATGAGCAGTTCTTC	CSMRGFPPTDEQFF
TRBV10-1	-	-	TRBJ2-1	TGCGCCAGCAGTGAGGGCGGATCCTACAATGAGCAGTTCTTC	CASSEGGSYNEQFF
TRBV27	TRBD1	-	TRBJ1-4	TGTGCCAGCAGTACTCTCCGGGACAGGGTTGAAAAACTGTTTTTT	CASSTLRDRVEKLFF
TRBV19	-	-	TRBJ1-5	TGTGCCAGTAGTACTGAGACAGAGTACAATCAGCCCCAGCATTTT	CASSTETEYNQPQHF
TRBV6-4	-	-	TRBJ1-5	TGTGCCAGCAGCCCAGGGATCAATCAGCCCCAGCATTTT	CASSPGINQPQHF
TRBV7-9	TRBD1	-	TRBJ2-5	TGTGCCAGCAGCTTAGGGGCAGGGGGCCAAGAGACCCAGTACTTC	CASSLGAGGQETQYF
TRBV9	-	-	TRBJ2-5	TGTGCCAGCAGCGTAGCCCAGCAAGAGACCCAGTACTTC	CASSVAQQETQYF
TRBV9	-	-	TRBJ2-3	TGTGCCAGCACCTACGGGAGTCGTCCCGGAGATACGCAGTATTTT	CASTYGSRPGDTQYF
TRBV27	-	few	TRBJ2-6	TGTGCCAGCAGTTTTCAAGGGGCTGGGGCCAACGTCCTGACTTTC	CASSFQGAGANVLTF
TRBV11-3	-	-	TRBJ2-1	TGTGCCAGCAGCTCGATGATAGGGGCCGGTGAGCAGTTCTTC	CASSSMIGAGEQFF
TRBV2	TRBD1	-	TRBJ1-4	TGTGCCAGCAGAACAGGGGGAGCTGAAAAACTGTTTTTT	CASRTGGAEKLFF
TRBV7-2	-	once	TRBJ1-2	TGTGCCAGCAGCTTAGCGTCGGCAGGGCCTGGCTATGGCTACACCTTC	CASSLASAGPGYGYTF
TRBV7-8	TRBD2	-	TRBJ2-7	TGTGCCAGCAGCCTTACTAGCGGGAGAGGGGAATACGAGCAGTACTTC	CASSLTSGRGEYEQYF
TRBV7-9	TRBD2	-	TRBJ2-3	TGTGCCAGCAGCCGCCCGACTAGCGGGAGATCAGATACGCAGTATTTT	CASSRPTSGRSDTQYF
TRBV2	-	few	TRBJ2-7	TGTGCCAGCAGTGTAGAACAGCTCTACGAGCAGTACTTC	CASSVEQLYEQYF
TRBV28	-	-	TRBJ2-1	TGTGCCAGCAGGAACGAGGGTGTATTCTTC	CASRNEGVFF
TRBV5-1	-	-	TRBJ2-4	TGCGCCAGCAGCTTGGCCCGGGGTAACATTCAGTACTTC	CASSLARGNIQYF
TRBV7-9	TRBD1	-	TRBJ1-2	TGTGCCAGCAGCCAGGGGGCTGGGAACTATGGCTACACCTTC	CASSQGAGNYGYTF
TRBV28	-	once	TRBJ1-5	TGTGCCAGCAGTTTAAGCGGCCTAGCCCAGCATTTT	CASSLSGLAQHF
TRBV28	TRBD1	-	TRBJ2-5	TGTGCCAGCAGTTTAGAGTTTTCTGGGACAGGGGGCTGGGAGACCCAGTACTTC	CASSLEFSGTGGWETQYF
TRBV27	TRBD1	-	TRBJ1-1	TGTGCCAGCAGTTTAGTCCTCGGGACAGGGGTTACTGAAGCTTTCTTT	CASSLVLGTGVTEAFF
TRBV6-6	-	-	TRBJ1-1	TGTGCCAGCAGCCGACAGGCCGGTGAAGCTTTCTTT	CASSRQAGEAFF
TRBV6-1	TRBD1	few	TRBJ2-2	TGTGCCAGCAAAGAACAGGGGAGCATCACCGGGGAGCTGTTTTTT	CASKEQGSITGELFF
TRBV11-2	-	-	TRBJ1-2	TGTGCCAGCAGTGTTATTCAGGGGAAACCCTATGGCTACACCTTC	CASSVIQGKPYGYTF
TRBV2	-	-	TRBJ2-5	TGTGCCAGCATGCGGCTCAAGTCCGGACAGTGGCAGACCCAGTACTTC	CASMRLKSGQWQTQYF
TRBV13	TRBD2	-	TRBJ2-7	TGTGCCAGCAGCTCCGGACTAGCGGGTCCCCTCGAGCAGTACTTC	CASSSGLAGPLEQYF
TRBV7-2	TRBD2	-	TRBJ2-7	TGTGCCAGCAGCCAGGGGGGACTAGCGGGCTACGAGCAGTACTTC	CASSQGGLAGYEQYF
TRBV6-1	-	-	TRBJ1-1	TGTGCCAGCAGGCCCAGGGAGAACACTGAAGCTTTCTTT	CASRPRENTEAFF
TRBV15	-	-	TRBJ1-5	TGTGCCACCAGGGAGATGCAAAGGATCGGCAATCAGCCCCAGCATTTT	CATREMQRIGNQPQHF
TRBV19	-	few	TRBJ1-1	TGTGCCAGTAGTTCTTCGGACTTAACTTACGGTGAAGCTTTCTTT	CASSSSDLTYGEAFF
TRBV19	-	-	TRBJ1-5	TGTGCCAGTAGCAGGACATTTGGATTGAATCAGCCCCAGCATTTT	CASSRTFGLNQPQHF
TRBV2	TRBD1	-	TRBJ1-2	TGTGCCAGCAGTGAAATACCCACAGGGGTCTACTATGGCTACACCTTC	CASSEIPTGVYYGYTF
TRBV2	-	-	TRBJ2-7	TGTGCCAGCAGTGTATCCCTAGCTGGCGAGCAGTACTTC	CASSVSLAGEQYF
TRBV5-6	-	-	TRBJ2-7	TGTGCCAGCAGCTTGACAGTATCCTACGAGCAGTACTTC	CASSLTVSYEQYF
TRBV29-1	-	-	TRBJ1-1	TGCAGCGCCATGACATCCCTTGACACTGAAGCTTTCTTT	CSAMTSLDTEAFF
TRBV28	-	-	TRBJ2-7	TGTGCCAGTTGTGCGGCCTACGAGCAGTACTTC	CASCAAYEQYF
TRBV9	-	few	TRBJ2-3	TGTGCCAGCAGCGTAGCTGCCAGGGCAGATACGCAGTATTTT	CASSVAARADTQYF